These 27 T cell receptor beta chains originate from one sample sequenced in a study of technical replicates of blood from a handful of donors. Method: immunoSEQ multiplex PCR; TCRdb's copy keeps in-frame clones and lacks some. This sample carries 85,000 to 90,000 clones, 85% to 95% of them seen once, and the ten largest clones take more than 0.25%. What was sequenced was T cells isolated from PBMCs. The receptor source for this set is a human donor in good health.

This chain uses TRBV9 with TRBJ2-1; weak D call: TRBD2 (5 bases). The CDR3 spans 15 residues. V lost 3 bases, J lost 7 bases, and 17 bases lay in between. Germline V gene sequence: CDR1 SGDLS, CDR2 YYNGEE. This chain's CDR3 is CASSAVWGGSNEQFF. CDR3 DNA sequence: TGTGCCAGCAGCGCCGTCTGGGGTGGGAGTAATGAGCAGTTCTTC.

The V gene is TRBV7-7, the J gene TRBJ2-3; 9 bases fit TRBD2. V gave up 1 base and J gave up 1 base; unmatched junction bases: 0. CDR3 size: 15 residues. Germline assignment: CDR1 SSHAT and CDR2 FNYEAQ (reference sequence). The CDR3 coding sequence is TGTGCCAGCAGCTTAGGACTAGCGGGCACAGATACGCAGTATTTT. Translating it yields CASSLGLAGTDTQYF.

The genes are TRBV18 and TRBJ2-7, with 7 bases aligning to TRBD1. Germline V lookup: CDR1 KGHSH, CDR2 LQKENI. J was trimmed by 3 bases and V by 5 bases; bases with no gene match: 13. The CDR3 totals 16 residues. CDR3 coding DNA: TGTGCCAGCTCAATGGGGCAGGGGGTACCGTACTACGAGCAGTACTTC. Amino acids: CASSMGQGVPYYEQYF.

The chain joins TRBV5-1 to TRBJ2-5; 11 bases map to TRBD1. The CDR3 spans 15 residues. V trimming: 2 bases; J trimming: 5 bases; junction bases outside the gene matches: 5. Germline CDR1 reads SGHRS; CDR2 reads YFSETQ. The CDR3 DNA follows: TGCGCCAGCAGCTTCGGACAGGGGGCAACGGAGACCCAGTACTTC. Its protein is CASSFGQGATETQYF.

This chain links TRBV28 with TRBJ2-7, with D maybe TRBD1 (6 bases). The germline V and J ends were trimmed by 10 bases and 5 bases, with 12 bases remaining between them. CDR3 size: 11 residues. The germline gives CDR1 MDHEN, CDR2 SYDVKM. The CDR3 DNA is TGTGCCACCAACCACAGGGACGAGCAGTACTTC. Its protein product is CATNHRDEQYF. Complete variable domain (other parts from reference TRBV28 and TRBJ2-7): DVKVTQSSRYLVKRTGEKVFLECVQDMDHENMFWYRQDPGLGLRLIYFSYDVKMKEKGDIPEGYSVSREKKERFSLILESASTNQTSMYLCATNHRDEQYFGPGTRLTVT.

The chain joins TRBV11-3 to TRBJ1-3, with D possibly TRBD1 on 5 matching bases. Germline CDR1 is SGHNT and CDR2 is YENEEA. Trimming pared 2 bases from V and 3 bases from J, leaving 5 bases between. The CDR3 covers 13 residues. For the CDR3, the DNA is TGTGCCAGCAGCTTAACAGGTGGAAACACCATATATTTT. Its protein product is CASSLTGGNTIYF.

The chain is built from TRBV18 and TRBJ2-1, with 10 bases that match TRBD1. The CDR3 has 18 amino acids. CDR1 is KGHSH and CDR2 is LQKENI in the germline V gene. V lost 5 bases and J lost 1; bases outside the gene matches: 11. In DNA form, the CDR3 reads TGTGCCAGCTCATCCGGGACAGGGGATTCCTTTTCCTACAATGAGCAGTTCTTC. It specifies CASSSGTGDSFSYNEQFF.

In its sample, this clone was seen once. The chain joins TRBV29-1 to TRBJ2-1; D is uncertain. Per the germline V gene, CDR1 is SQVTM and CDR2 is ANQGSEA. Trimming pared 7 bases from V and 5 bases from J, leaving 6 bases between. The CDR3 is made up of 10 amino acids. CDR3 amino acids: CSALNNEQFF. The CDR3 DNA sequence: TGCAGCGCCCTAAACAATGAGCAGTTCTTC.

V usage is TRBV18 and J usage is TRBJ1-1; 7 positions agree with TRBD1. Germline V gene sequence: CDR1 KGHSH, CDR2 LQKENI. Unmatched junction bases numbered 7, after V lost 0 bases and J lost 0 bases. The CDR3 has 17 residues. This CDR3 is CASSPPSMGQMNTEAFF. The CDR3 DNA is TGTGCCAGCTCACCACCGTCGATGGGACAGATGAACACTGAAGCTTTCTTT.

This clone was detected a few times. The chain carries TRBV19 and TRBJ2-7, with 9 positions matching TRBD1. Germline-derived CDR1 and CDR2 are LNHDA and SQIVND (reference sequence). The CDR3 spans 15 residues. The V gene end was trimmed by 5 bases and the J gene end by 4 bases; junction bases not matched to a gene: 9. CDR3 protein: CASSLKPGQGYEQYF. CDR3 DNA: TGTGCCAGTAGTTTGAAACCGGGACAGGGATACGAGCAGTACTTC.

The V gene is TRBV27, the J gene TRBJ1-1, with D possibly TRBD1 on 5 matching bases. Trimming left V 8 bases short and J 4 bases short, with 17 bases between. Germline CDR1 MNHEY, CDR2 SMNVEV (reference sequence). The CDR3 runs 14 residues. This chain's CDR3 is CASGHQFGGTEAFF. The CDR3 DNA is TGTGCCAGCGGACATCAATTCGGCGGCACTGAAGCTTTCTTT.

The chain joins TRBV9 to TRBJ1-1; a weak D match, TRBD1 (5 bases). Deletions cut 4 bases from V and 2 bases from J, with 12 bases between. Germline V gene data show CDR1 as SGDLS and CDR2 as YYNGEE. The CDR3 has 14 residues. In DNA, the CDR3 is TGTGCCAGCAGCCCTCGGACAACAAACACTGAAGCTTTCTTT. Translation gives CASSPRTTNTEAFF.

This clone was observed a handful of times. CDR3 sequence (DNA): TGTGCCACCTCGGACAGGGAGAGGGGCTACACCTTC. Amino acids: CATSDRERGYTF. The chain employs TRBV28 and TRBJ1-2; 8 bases line up with TRBD1. This CDR3 has 12 residues. The J segment lost 8 bases and the V segment lost 10 bases, leaving 9 bases of the junction unmatched. Germline values: CDR1 MDHEN, CDR2 SYDVKM.

Written as DNA, the CDR3 is TGTGCCAGCAGCTTAGAGGGGGACAGATCGAATGAAAAACTGTTTTTT. Protein: CASSLEGDRSNEKLFF. This rearrangement joins TRBV11-2 to TRBJ1-4; the match to TRBD1 covers 7 bases. This CDR3 contains 16 residues. Germline V gives CDR1 SGHAT, CDR2 FQNNGV. The trim removed 0 bases at V and 5 bases at J, leaving 6 bases unmatched.

The chain couples TRBV15 to TRBJ1-1; the D is unclear. The CDR3 has 14 residues. V was shortened by 3 bases and J by 5 bases, with 13 bases between the two germline ends. Germline-derived CDR1 and CDR2 are LNHNV and YYDKDF (reference sequence). DNA of the CDR3: TGTGCCACCAGCAGCAACAACCAGGCGACTGAAGCTTTCTTT. Protein product: CATSSNNQATEAFF.

The CDR3 is CASSQVTGGTGELFF. CDR3 DNA sequence: TGCGCCAGCAGCCAAGTAACAGGGGGCACCGGGGAGCTGTTTTTT. The chain combines TRBV4-1 with TRBJ2-2; TRBD1 aligns across 8 bases. There are 15 residues in the CDR3. With 1 base clipped from V and 4 bases from J, the junction kept 2 bases outside the gene matches. CDR1 is MGHRA and CDR2 is YSYEKL in the germline V gene.

The chain couples TRBV21-1 to TRBJ1-1; TRBD1, the D gene given by the table, was not confirmed from the DNA. TRBV21-1 is recorded as a pseudogene. The CDR3 spans 13 residues. In DNA, the CDR3 is TGTGCCAGCAGCAAAGATACCGGGACAGAAGCTTTCTTT. This codes for CASSKDTGTEAFF.

The genes are TRBV11-2 and TRBJ2-7; possibly TRBD1 for D (6 bases). This CDR3 comprises 16 residues. Germline-derived CDR1 and CDR2 are SGHAT and FQNNGV. The ends were cut back, 5 bases at V and 1 base at J, with 18 bases in the middle. CDR3 DNA sequence: TGTGCCAGCAGCCCCACTTCCGGGACACCGTCCTACGAGCAGTACTTC. This sequence encodes CASSPTSGTPSYEQYF. Full variable domain (missing parts from reference TRBV11-2 and TRBJ2-7): EAGVAQSPRYKIIEKRQSVAFWCNPISGHATLYWYQQILGQGPKLLIQFQNNGVVDDSQLPKDRFSAERLKGVDSTLKIQPAKLEDSAVYLCASSPTSGTPSYEQYFGPGTRLTVT.

V usage is TRBV23-1 and J usage is TRBJ1-5; 8 nucleotides line up with TRBD1. TRBV23-1 is annotated as an ORF whose role is uncertain. The trim removed 5 bases at V and 0 bases at J, leaving 3 bases unmatched. The CDR3 is 15 amino acids. The CDR3 region has the DNA TGCGCCAGCAGTTGGGACAGGAATAGCAATCAGCCCCAGCATTTT. As protein: CASSWDRNSNQPQHF.

This chain connects TRBV4-1 to TRBJ2-2; tentative D call: TRBD2 (6 bases). CDR3 length: 14 amino acids. Germline lookup yields CDR1 MGHRA and CDR2 YSYEKL. The V end lost 4 bases, the J end lost 1 base, and 7 bases lay between the germline ends. The CDR3 region has the DNA TGCGCCAGCAGCCTTAGCGGGAACACCGGGGAGCTGTTTTTT. Translation: CASSLSGNTGELFF.

The chain couples TRBV6-7 to TRBJ1-3, with a tentative D call TRBD1 (5 bases). TRBV6-7 is treated as an ORF (open reading frame) with a function not yet certain. V lost 3 bases to trimming and J lost 8 bases, with 14 bases between them. There are 14 residues in the CDR3. CDR3 nucleotides: TGTGCCAGCAGTTATGTGGGGGGGAGTGACACCATATATTTT. Translating gives CASSYVGGSDTIYF.

This clone appeared a single time. The V call is TRBV10-3, the J call TRBJ1-4; D possibly corresponds to TRBD1 (5 bases). The CDR3 has 13 amino acids. The germline CDR1 and CDR2 sequences are ENHRY and SYGVKD. Between the trimmed V and J ends, which lost 6 bases and 8 bases, there was a span of 13 bases. The CDR3 here is CAIRGGTGEKLFF. CDR3 bases: TGTGCCATCAGGGGAGGGACGGGGGAAAAACTGTTTTTT.

The chain joins TRBV7-9 to TRBJ1-1; no definite D call. V lost 5 bases, J lost 7 bases, and 8 bases lay in between. The germline CDR1 and CDR2 sequences are SEHNR and FQNEAQ (reference sequence). The CDR3 runs to 11 residues. The CDR3 nucleotides read TGTGCCAGCAGCCCCTCCTTTGAAGCTTTCTTT. Residues: CASSPSFEAFF.

This chain links TRBV5-4 with TRBJ2-7; possible D gene TRBD1, 6 bases. Per germline, CDR1 SGHNT and CDR2 YYREEE (reference sequence). This CDR3 region has 12 residues. V was cut by 3 bases and J by 5 bases, with 9 bases left in between. This chain's CDR3 is CASSYDRHEQYF. The CDR3 DNA sequence: TGTGCCAGCAGCTATGACAGGCACGAGCAGTACTTC.

V usage is TRBV10-1 and J usage is TRBJ2-1; D may be TRBD2 (6 bases). CDR1 is WNHNN and CDR2 is SYGVQD in the germline V gene (reference sequence). V lost 2 bases and J 10 bases, leaving 15 bases between the germline ends. CDR3 length: 14 amino acids. The CDR3 region is CASSEGGNLGEQFF. In DNA form, the CDR3 reads TGCGCCAGCAGTGAGGGCGGGAATCTAGGAGAGCAGTTCTTC.

For the CDR3, the DNA is TGTGCCATCAGTGACTCCCAGGGCTCCTACGAGCAGTACTTC. Translated: CAISDSQGSYEQYF. This chain connects TRBV10-3 to TRBJ2-7; maybe TRBD1 (5 bases). Germline-derived CDR1 and CDR2 are ENHRY and SYGVKD. Deletions cut 3 bases from V and 0 bases from J, with 9 bases between. The CDR3 contains 14 residues.

This chain uses TRBV4-1 with TRBJ1-3, with D perhaps TRBD1 (5 bases). Trimming shortened V by 2 bases and J by 3 bases, and 11 bases separated the two germline ends. The CDR3 sequence is 15 residues long. CDR1 is MGHRA and CDR2 is YSYEKL in the germline V gene. The CDR3 nucleotides are TGCGCCAGCAGCCAAAGGGGTCTAGGTGGAAACACCATATATTTT. Protein: CASSQRGLGGNTIYF.